This T cell receptor beta chain stems from a study of CD8 T cells in ankylosing spondylitis. Whole-study results and caveats: According to the report, clones linked to the disease were significantly enriched in matched synovial fluid samples taken from ankylosing spondylitis patients. In ankylosing spondylitis blood, a motif of roughly 8 highly homologous TCR beta variants appeared characteristic.

This clonotype occurred many times. Its antigen is as yet unknown. The CDR3 runs 12 residues. V shed 6 bases and J shed 4 bases, with 11 bases lying between them. CDR1 is DFQATT, CDR2 SNEGSKA, per germline (reference sequence). TCRdb re-called the 5' RACE reads through MiXCR, storing one row per CDR3 protein. This sample has more than 650,000 distinct CDR3 sequences, with about 12% found just once. What was sequenced was blood, either unsorted or a sorted T cell fraction (not recorded which). The clonotype was recovered from a male donor with ankylosing spondylitis. The genes are TRBV20-1 and TRBJ2-3; D unclear. CDR3 bases: TGCAGTGCCTCCGGGTTTTCAGATACGCAGTATTTT. This codes for CSASGFSDTQYF.